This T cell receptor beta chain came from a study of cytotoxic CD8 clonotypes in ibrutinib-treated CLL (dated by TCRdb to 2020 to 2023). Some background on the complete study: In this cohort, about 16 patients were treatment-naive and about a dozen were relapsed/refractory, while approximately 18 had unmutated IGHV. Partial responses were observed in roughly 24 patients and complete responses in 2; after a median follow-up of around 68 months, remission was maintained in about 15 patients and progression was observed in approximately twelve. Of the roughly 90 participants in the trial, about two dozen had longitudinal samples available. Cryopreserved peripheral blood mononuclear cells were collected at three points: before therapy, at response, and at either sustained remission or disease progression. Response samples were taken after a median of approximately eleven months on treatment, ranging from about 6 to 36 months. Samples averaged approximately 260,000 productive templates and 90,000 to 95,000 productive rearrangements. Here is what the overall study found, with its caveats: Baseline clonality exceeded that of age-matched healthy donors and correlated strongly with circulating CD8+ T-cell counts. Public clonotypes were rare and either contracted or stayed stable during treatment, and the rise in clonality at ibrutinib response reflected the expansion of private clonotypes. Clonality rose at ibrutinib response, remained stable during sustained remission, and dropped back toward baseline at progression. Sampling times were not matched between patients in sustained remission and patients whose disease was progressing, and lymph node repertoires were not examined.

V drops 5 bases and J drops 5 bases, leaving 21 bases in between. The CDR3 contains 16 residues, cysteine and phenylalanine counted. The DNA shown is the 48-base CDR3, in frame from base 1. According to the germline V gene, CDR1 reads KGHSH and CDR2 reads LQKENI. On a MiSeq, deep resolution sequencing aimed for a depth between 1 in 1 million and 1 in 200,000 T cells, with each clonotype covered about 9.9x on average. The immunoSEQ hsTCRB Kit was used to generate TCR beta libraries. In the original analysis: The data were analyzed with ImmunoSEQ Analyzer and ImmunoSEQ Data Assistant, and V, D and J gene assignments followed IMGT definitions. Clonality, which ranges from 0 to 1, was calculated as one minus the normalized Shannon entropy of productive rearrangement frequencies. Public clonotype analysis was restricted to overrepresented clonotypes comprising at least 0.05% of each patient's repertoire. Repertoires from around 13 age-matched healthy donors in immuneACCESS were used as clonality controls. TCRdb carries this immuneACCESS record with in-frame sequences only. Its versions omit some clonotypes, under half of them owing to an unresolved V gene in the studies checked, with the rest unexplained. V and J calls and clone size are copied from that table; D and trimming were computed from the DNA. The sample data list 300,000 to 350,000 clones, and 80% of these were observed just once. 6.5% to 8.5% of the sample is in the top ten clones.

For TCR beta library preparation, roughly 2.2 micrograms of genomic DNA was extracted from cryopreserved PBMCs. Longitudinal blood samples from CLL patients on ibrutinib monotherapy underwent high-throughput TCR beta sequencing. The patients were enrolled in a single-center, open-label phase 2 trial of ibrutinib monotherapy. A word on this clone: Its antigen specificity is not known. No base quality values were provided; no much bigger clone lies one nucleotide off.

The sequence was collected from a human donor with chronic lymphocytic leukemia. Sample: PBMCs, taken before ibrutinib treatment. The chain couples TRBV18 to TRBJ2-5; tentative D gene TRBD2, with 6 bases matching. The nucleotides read TGTGCCAGCTCATCAACTACGACAACCCGGGGGGAGACCCAGTACTTC. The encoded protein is CASSSTTTTRGETQYF.